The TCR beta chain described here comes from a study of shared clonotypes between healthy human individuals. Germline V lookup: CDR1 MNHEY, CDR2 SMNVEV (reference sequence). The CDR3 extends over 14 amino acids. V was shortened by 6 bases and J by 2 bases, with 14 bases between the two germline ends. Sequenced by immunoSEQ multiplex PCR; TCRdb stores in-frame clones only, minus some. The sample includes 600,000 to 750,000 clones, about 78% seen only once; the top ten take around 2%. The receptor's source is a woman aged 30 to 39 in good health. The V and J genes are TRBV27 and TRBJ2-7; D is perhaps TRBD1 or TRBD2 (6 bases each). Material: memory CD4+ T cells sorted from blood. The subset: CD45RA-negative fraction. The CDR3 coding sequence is TGTGCCAGCAGCACCGCGGAGGGGGCCTACGAGCAGTACTTC. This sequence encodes CASSTAEGAYEQYF.